The 29 T cell receptor beta chains presented below share a single source sample, sequenced in a study of blood T cell repertoires in COVID-19. This table comes from immunoSEQ multiplex PCR, and its TCRdb copy is limited to in-frame clones, with some not included. Among a few hundred thousand clones listed, nearly 90% were seen once. Material for sequencing was PBMCs or T cells enriched from blood (not recorded which). The receptors originated from a woman aged 50 to 60 who had been exposed to COVID-19.

This sequence joins TRBV28 and TRBJ1-6, with a tentative D call TRBD1 (6 bases). The CDR3 has 17 amino acids. The V end lost 8 bases, the J end lost 10 bases, and 27 bases lay between the germline ends. The germline CDR1 and CDR2 sequences are MDHEN and SYDVKM. CDR3 nucleotides: TGTGCCAGCCCGTCGGCAGGGGTCGACTCAGGGAAGTCACCCCTCCACTTT. This codes for CASPSAGVDSGKSPLHF.

The rearrangement uses TRBV7-8 and TRBJ1-1; the D gene is possibly TRBD1 (5 bases). Trimming removed 8 bases at V and 4 bases at J, with 17 bases between. The CDR3 extends over 14 amino acids. Per the germline V gene, CDR1 is SGHVS and CDR2 is FQNEAQ. CDR3 coding DNA: TGTGCCAGCCGGGAGGGGTCGCGTCCCACTGAAGCTTTCTTT. It translates to CASREGSRPTEAFF.

The chain couples TRBV15 to TRBJ1-4; 9 nucleotides align to TRBD1. Losses at the gene ends were 3 bases for V and 7 bases for J; bases not matched to a gene: 6. In germline, CDR1 is LNHNV, CDR2 YYDKDF (reference sequence). The CDR3 extends over 15 amino acids. The CDR3 sequence is CATSRDRGSGEKLFF. In DNA form, the CDR3 reads TGTGCCACCAGCAGGGACAGGGGTTCGGGTGAAAAACTGTTTTTT.

The chain uses TRBV5-1 and TRBJ1-4; TRBD1 matches at 11 bases. V lost 0 bases and J lost 8; bases outside the gene matches: 6. Germline V lookup: CDR1 SGHRS, CDR2 YFSETQ. This CDR3 contains 16 residues. CDR3 in amino acids: CASSLGPGQGEEKLFF. CDR3 in DNA: TGCGCCAGCAGCTTGGGCCCGGGACAGGGGGAGGAAAAACTGTTTTTT.

The chain couples TRBV3-1 (or the pseudogene TRBV3-2) to TRBJ2-7, with 8 nucleotides matching TRBD1. This CDR3 contains 14 residues. Trimming took 7 bases from V and 2 from J; bases not matched to a gene: 7. CDR1 and CDR2 from the germline V gene are LGHDT and YNNKEL (reference sequence). CDR3 sequence (DNA): TGTGCCAGCATGGGGACAGGCGCCCCCTACGAGCAGTACTTC. Its translation: CASMGTGAPYEQYF.

V and J are TRBV27 and TRBJ1-1, with D perhaps TRBD1 (5 bases). Trimming cost V 8 bases and J 3 bases, with 31 bases left between them. This CDR3 has 19 residues. The germline gives CDR1 MNHEY, CDR2 SMNVEV (reference sequence). In DNA, the CDR3 is TGTGCCAGCCTAAGTTTATCAGTGAGGTTCGGGCGGGGGGACACTGAAGCTTTCTTT. This gives the protein CASLSLSVRFGRGDTEAFF.

Turning to this clone: Additional DNA sequences in this sample encode the identical CDR3. The genes are TRBV4-1 and TRBJ2-7, with D perhaps matching TRBD2 (7 bases). The CDR3 has 14 amino acids. V was pared by 0 bases and J by 7 bases, with 13 bases between. Germline V CDR1 and CDR2: MGHRA, YSYEKL. Written as DNA, the CDR3 is TGCGCCAGCAGCCAAGATAGGGGGGGTCCGGAGCAGTACTTC. Translation gives CASSQDRGGPEQYF.

The chain recombines TRBV5-4 with TRBJ2-4; D might be TRBD2 (6 bases). CDR3 length: 17 amino acids. V was pared by 0 bases and J by 0 bases, with 13 bases between. Germline-derived CDR1 and CDR2 are SGHNT and YYREEE (reference sequence). CDR3 loop: CASSLVGSGEAKNIQYF. CDR3 sequence (DNA): TGTGCCAGCAGCTTGGTTGGTAGCGGCGAAGCCAAAAACATTCAGTACTTC.

V gene TRBV5-6 combines with J gene TRBJ2-2, with 14 bases that match TRBD2. Trimming cost V 3 bases and J 4 bases; bases outside gene matches: 8. Germline assignment: CDR1 SGHDT and CDR2 YYEEEE. CDR3 length: 18 amino acids. The CDR3 sequence is CASSSGLAGARGTGELFF. The CDR3 DNA is TGTGCCAGCAGCTCGGGACTAGCGGGGGCCAGGGGCACCGGGGAGCTGTTTTTT. The variable domain in full, completed from reference TRBV5-6 and TRBJ2-2, reads DAGVTQSPTHLIKTRGQQVTLRCSPKSGHDTVSWYQQALGQGPQFIFQYYEEEERQRGNFPDRFSGHQFPNYSSELNVNALLLGDSALYLCASSSGLAGARGTGELFFGEGSRLTVL.

The chain links TRBV5-4 to TRBJ2-2; 8 bases fit TRBD2. The CDR3 sequence is 14 residues long. V shed 6 bases and J 6 bases; nucleotides not matched to a gene: 7. Germline-derived CDR1 and CDR2 are SGHNT and YYREEE (reference sequence). The CDR3, as DNA: TGTGCCAGCACTAGCGGGCGAAGAGCCGGGGAGCTGTTTTTT. Translating gives CASTSGRRAGELFF.

The chain carries TRBV19 and TRBJ1-5; TRBD1 agrees at 7 bases. Germline V lookup: CDR1 LNHDA, CDR2 SQIVND (reference sequence). Trimming removed 10 bases from V and 0 bases from J; junction bases left unmatched: 9. The CDR3 is 15 residues long. This CDR3 is CATTGTVNSNQPQHF. CDR3 DNA: TGTGCCACAACCGGGACAGTCAATAGCAATCAGCCCCAGCATTTT.

This rearrangement joins TRBV13 to TRBJ2-5, with D possibly being TRBD1 (5 bases). Trimming removed 5 bases from V and 6 bases from J, with 19 bases in between. The germline V gene has CDR1 PRHDT and CDR2 FYEKMQ (reference sequence). CDR3 length: 15 residues. The CDR3 sequence is CASSLQGPQGKTQYF. DNA of the CDR3: TGTGCCAGCAGCCTCCAGGGTCCCCAAGGAAAGACCCAGTACTTC.

The V gene is TRBV28, the J gene TRBJ2-7, with 11 nucleotides matching TRBD2. This CDR3 is built from 16 residues. V was pared by 5 bases and J by 0 bases, with 6 bases of the junction left unmatched. Germline CDR1 and CDR2: MDHEN and SYDVKM. DNA for the CDR3: TGTGCCAGCAGTGTAGTAGGGACTAGCGGCTCCTACGAGCAGTACTTC. This translates into CASSVVGTSGSYEQYF. Full variable domain (outside the CDR3, taken from reference TRBV28 and TRBJ2-7): DVKVTQSSRYLVKRTGEKVFLECVQDMDHENMFWYRQDPGLGLRLIYFSYDVKMKEKGDIPEGYSVSREKKERFSLILESASTNQTSMYLCASSVVGTSGSYEQYFGPGTRLTVT.

This sequence joins TRBV7-9 and TRBJ2-5, with a tentative D call TRBD2 (5 bases). Trimming removed 5 bases at V and 5 bases at J, with 15 bases between. The length of the CDR3 is 14 residues. In germline, CDR1 is SEHNR, CDR2 FQNEAQ (reference sequence). In nucleotides, the CDR3 is TGTGCCAGCAGCCGCCTAAGAGGGTCCGAGACCCAGTACTTC. Its translation is CASSRLRGSETQYF.

The V gene is TRBV12-3 or TRBV12-4, the J gene TRBJ2-1; no clear D gene. The CDR3 has 13 residues. V was shortened by 4 bases and J by 5 bases, with 9 bases between the two germline ends. CDR3 region: CASSYRRNNEQFF. The CDR3 nucleotides read TGTGCCAGCAGTTATAGGAGAAACAATGAGCAGTTCTTC.

The chain combines TRBV11-2 with TRBJ2-3; 13 bases map to TRBD2. The CDR3 spans 17 residues. V gave up 1 base and J gave up 3 bases; unmatched junction bases: 4. CDR1 is SGHAT and CDR2 is FQNNGV in the germline V gene. CDR3 amino acids: CASSLGGTSGETDTQYF. DNA for the CDR3: TGTGCCAGCAGCTTAGGTGGGACTAGCGGGGAGACAGATACGCAGTATTTT.

The chain is built from TRBV30 and TRBJ2-5; TRBD2 matches at 9 bases. The germline V gene encodes CDR1 GTSNPN and CDR2 SVGIG (reference sequence). The CDR3 extends over 11 amino acids. Unmatched junction bases numbered 6, after V lost 2 bases and J lost 14 bases. The CDR3 protein is CAWSILAGPYF. The DNA of the CDR3 is TGTGCCTGGAGTATTCTAGCGGGGCCCTACTTC.

Notes on this clone: The sample has other DNA sequences that encode this CDR3 too. The CDR3 DNA follows: TGTGCCAGCAGCCGGGGGGCCGGCTACACCTTC. This translates into CASSRGAGYTF. J is TRBJ1-2 and V is TRBV28; TRBD1 might be the D (6 bases). Germline V CDR1 and CDR2: MDHEN, SYDVKM. With 6 bases removed from V and 8 bases from J, the gap between germline ends came to 10 bases. This CDR3 has 11 residues.

This rearrangement joins TRBV25-1 to TRBJ2-5; tentatively, D is TRBD1 (6 bases). The germline CDR1 and CDR2 sequences are MGHDK and SYGVNS. Trimming took off 1 base at V and 4 bases at J, with 13 bases between the two ends. The CDR3 extends over 15 amino acids. The CDR3 loop is CASSEFAGVGETQYF. The CDR3 DNA is TGTGCCAGCAGTGAATTCGCAGGGGTAGGAGAGACCCAGTACTTC.

This chain joins TRBV4-1 and TRBJ2-3; 8 bases align to TRBD2. V lost 4 bases to trimming and J lost 5 bases; unmatched junction nucleotides: 14. CDR3 length equals 17 residues. Germline values: CDR1 MGHRA, CDR2 YSYEKL. CDR3 in amino acids: CASSPLGRGAGEDTQYF. CDR3 DNA: TGCGCCAGCAGCCCCCTCGGGAGGGGGGCCGGGGAAGATACGCAGTATTTT.

The CDR3 coding sequence is TGTGCCAGCTCACCATCGGCTCTTTTAACGGGAGATACGCAGTATTTT. Protein sequence: CASSPSALLTGDTQYF. J is TRBJ2-3 and V is TRBV18, with D uncertain. The V end was cut by 2 bases, the J end by 5 bases, with 17 bases between. Germline V lookup: CDR1 KGHSH, CDR2 LQKENI. CDR3 length equals 16 residues.

The table lists this clone with a count of one. This chain links TRBV27 with TRBJ2-2; TRBD2 matches 12 bases. The V segment lost 6 bases and the J segment 0 bases; nucleotides outside the gene matches: 5. The CDR3 spans 17 residues. Germline V gene sequence: CDR1 MNHEY, CDR2 SMNVEV (reference sequence). In DNA, the CDR3 is TGTGCCAGCAGCTACCCTAGCGGGGGGGCGAACACCGGGGAGCTGTTTTTT. As protein: CASSYPSGGANTGELFF.

This rearrangement joins TRBV9 to TRBJ1-2; the D is unclear. Trimming took 0 bases from V and 2 from J, leaving 11 bases between them. The CDR3 spans 15 residues. Per germline, CDR1 SGDLS and CDR2 YYNGEE. The CDR3: CASSVEAGANYGYTF. CDR3 sequence (DNA): TGTGCCAGCAGCGTAGAGGCAGGCGCCAACTATGGCTACACCTTC.

V gene TRBV4-1 combines with J gene TRBJ1-2; TRBD1 might be the D (5 bases). This CDR3 has 14 residues. Between the trimmed V and J ends, which lost 3 bases and 0 bases, there was a span of 8 bases. CDR1 is MGHRA, CDR2 YSYEKL, per germline. CDR3 coding DNA: TGCGCCAGCAGCCAGGACAACTCTAACTATGGCTACACCTTC. Translation gives CASSQDNSNYGYTF.

The chain uses TRBV6-1 and TRBJ2-1, with 9 bases that match TRBD2. V trimming: 2 bases; J trimming: 2 bases; junction bases outside the gene matches: 4. The germline gives CDR1 MNHNS, CDR2 SASEGT. The length of the CDR3 is 16 residues. In DNA form, the CDR3 reads TGTGCCAGCAGTGAATCCGCTAGCGGGACCTACAATGAGCAGTTCTTC. This codes for CASSESASGTYNEQFF.

This rearrangement joins TRBV27 to TRBJ2-3; D perhaps matches TRBD1 (6 bases). The ends were cut back, 2 bases at V and 5 bases at J, with 20 bases in the middle. The CDR3 consists of 17 residues. Germline CDR1 and CDR2: MNHEY and SMNVEV (reference sequence). The CDR3 loop is CASSLVRPVGGRDTQYF. DNA for the CDR3: TGTGCCAGCAGTTTAGTCCGTCCGGTTGGGGGCCGAGATACGCAGTATTTT.

The V call is TRBV10-3, the J call TRBJ2-3, with D possibly TRBD2 on 5 matching bases. In germline, CDR1 is ENHRY, CDR2 SYGVKD. Trimming stripped 4 bases from V and 2 bases from J, with 10 bases between. There are 14 residues in the CDR3. The CDR3 sequence is CAISAREITDTQYF. For the CDR3, the DNA is TGTGCCATCAGTGCACGGGAAATCACAGATACGCAGTATTTT.

The CDR3 nucleotides are TGTGCCAGCAGCTATGTACAGGAATACGAGCAGTACTTC. Translating it yields CASSYVQEYEQYF. The V and J genes are TRBV5-5 and TRBJ2-7; D is possibly TRBD1 (5 bases). Germline CDR1 reads SGHKS; CDR2 reads YYEKEE (reference sequence). The CDR3 totals 13 residues. V lost 3 bases, J lost 4 bases, and 11 bases lay in between. Based on the CDR3 plus reference TRBV5-5 and TRBJ2-7, the full variable domain is DAGVTQSPTHLIKTRGQQVTLRCSPISGHKSVSWYQQVLGQGPQFIFQYYEKEERGRGNFPDRFSARQFPNYSSELNVNALLLGDSALYLCASSYVQEYEQYFGPGTRLTVT.

The V gene is TRBV27, the J gene TRBJ2-3; D is possibly TRBD2 (5 bases). There are 15 residues in the CDR3. Germline V CDR1 and CDR2: MNHEY, SMNVEV (reference sequence). V was cut by 5 bases and J by 1 base, with 13 bases left in between. The CDR3 loop is CASSNTRLRTDTQYF. CDR3 nucleotides: TGTGCCAGCAGTAACACTAGGTTACGCACAGATACGCAGTATTTT.